Listed below are T cell receptor beta chains from one sample, sequenced in a study of blood T cell repertoires in COVID-19. Some clones are missing from TCRdb's copy, which holds only in-frame ones; the method was immunoSEQ multiplex PCR. This table holds around 250,000 clones, approximately 85% found once. Sequencing was carried out using peripheral blood. All receptors derive from a man aged 50 to 60 with active or convalescent COVID-19. CDR3s leave out the opening cysteine and the closing phenylalanine or tryptophan. Only part of the rows carry a size: once, few, many, or a class if the clone is expanded.

v_call: TRBV27; clone_size: once; j_call: TRBJ2-3; cdr3_aa: APKGHTDTQY
v_call: TRBV19; clone_size: .; j_call: TRBJ1-5; cdr3_aa: ASRAQGIDSNQPQH
v_call: TRBV19; clone_size: few; j_call: TRBJ2-1; cdr3_aa: ASSQGSFYNEQF
v_call: TRBV2; clone_size: few; j_call: TRBJ1-4; cdr3_aa: ASSEGWAADEKLF
v_call: TRBV18; clone_size: .; j_call: TRBJ1-2; cdr3_aa: ASSPPTQNYGYT
v_call: TRBV6-1; clone_size: few; j_call: TRBJ2-7; cdr3_aa: ASSDSSYEQY
v_call: TRBV5-6; clone_size: .; j_call: TRBJ1-2; cdr3_aa: ASSFGTQTSYGYT
v_call: TRBV5-6; clone_size: once; j_call: TRBJ1-5; cdr3_aa: ASSWTGGDNQPQH
v_call: TRBV19; clone_size: .; j_call: TRBJ2-3; cdr3_aa: ASSINQGTDTQY
v_call: TRBV5-1; clone_size: once; j_call: TRBJ2-1; cdr3_aa: ASSLLAGGSYNEQF
v_call: TRBV6-5; clone_size: .; j_call: TRBJ2-2; cdr3_aa: ASRGTAETGELF
v_call: TRBV6-1; clone_size: .; j_call: TRBJ2-7; cdr3_aa: ASSELAGFAQY
v_call: TRBV29-1; clone_size: .; j_call: TRBJ1-1; cdr3_aa: SVPEDMNTEAF
v_call: TRBV30; clone_size: few; j_call: TRBJ1-3; cdr3_aa: AWSVDRAGNTIY
v_call: TRBV9; clone_size: .; j_call: TRBJ2-1; cdr3_aa: ASSPSGLYNEQF
v_call: TRBV29-1; clone_size: few; j_call: TRBJ1-3; cdr3_aa: SATGTGNTIY
v_call: TRBV3-1/TRBV3-2; clone_size: few; j_call: TRBJ2-5; cdr3_aa: ASSQPGLAGVETQY
v_call: TRBV12-5; clone_size: .; j_call: TRBJ2-7; cdr3_aa: ASGLGGQGYEQY
v_call: TRBV6-4; clone_size: once; j_call: TRBJ2-2; cdr3_aa: ASHLTGTANTGELF
v_call: TRBV9; clone_size: .; j_call: TRBJ1-1; cdr3_aa: ASSVSDRGTPEAF
v_call: TRBV10-3; clone_size: .; j_call: TRBJ1-1; cdr3_aa: AISARQGSDTEAF
v_call: TRBV5-1; clone_size: .; j_call: TRBJ2-2; cdr3_aa: ASRTSGNTGELF
v_call: TRBV18; clone_size: .; j_call: TRBJ2-7; cdr3_aa: ASSFSGSLYEQY
v_call: TRBV9; clone_size: .; j_call: TRBJ2-6; cdr3_aa: ATSLSSSGANVLT
v_call: TRBV10-3; clone_size: .; j_call: TRBJ1-1; cdr3_aa: AISEGALNTEAF
v_call: TRBV4-3; clone_size: .; j_call: TRBJ2-2; cdr3_aa: ASGQETGGGTGELF
v_call: TRBV5-6; clone_size: .; j_call: TRBJ2-3; cdr3_aa: ASSRLAGAYTDTQY
v_call: TRBV9; clone_size: .; j_call: TRBJ2-3; cdr3_aa: ASSVRLAGFTDTQY
v_call: TRBV2; clone_size: .; j_call: TRBJ1-1; cdr3_aa: ASSERTGANTEAF
v_call: TRBV7-2; clone_size: .; j_call: TRBJ2-1; cdr3_aa: ASSLDVSAGEQF
v_call: TRBV5-1; clone_size: once; j_call: TRBJ2-3; cdr3_aa: ASSLWSVAGGVPDTQY
v_call: TRBV15; clone_size: .; j_call: TRBJ2-1; cdr3_aa: ATSPSGHEQF
v_call: TRBV7-6; clone_size: .; j_call: TRBJ2-7; cdr3_aa: ASSLGSGAYEQY
v_call: TRBV5-6; clone_size: .; j_call: TRBJ1-1; cdr3_aa: ASSLADRLNTEAF
v_call: TRBV6-2/TRBV6-3; clone_size: .; j_call: TRBJ2-1; cdr3_aa: ASSSLTSGSTSYNEQF
v_call: TRBV7-9; clone_size: .; j_call: TRBJ1-6; cdr3_aa: ASSFGQNNSPLH
v_call: TRBV30; clone_size: .; j_call: TRBJ1-1; cdr3_aa: AWSHPGQGTEAF
v_call: TRBV12-3/TRBV12-4; clone_size: .; j_call: TRBJ1-2; cdr3_aa: ASSPVSLEGYT
v_call: TRBV28; clone_size: .; j_call: TRBJ1-5; cdr3_aa: ASSLPGAGLNQPQH
v_call: TRBV5-6; clone_size: few; j_call: TRBJ2-4; cdr3_aa: ASSILGGQPKNIQY
v_call: TRBV28; clone_size: .; j_call: TRBJ2-7; cdr3_aa: ASRRTRSATYEQY
v_call: TRBV19; clone_size: .; j_call: TRBJ1-2; cdr3_aa: ASSIDRPLRTGYGYT
v_call: TRBV19; clone_size: .; j_call: TRBJ2-1; cdr3_aa: ASRSSAGLSSYNEQF
v_call: TRBV12-3/TRBV12-4; clone_size: .; j_call: TRBJ1-5; cdr3_aa: ASSFRGNQPQH
v_call: TRBV30; clone_size: .; j_call: TRBJ2-7; cdr3_aa: AWTGQGTHEQY
v_call: TRBV6-5; clone_size: .; j_call: TRBJ1-5; cdr3_aa: ASEGQRDQPQH
v_call: TRBV6-4; clone_size: many; j_call: TRBJ2-1; cdr3_aa: ASRKTGSNEQF
v_call: TRBV7-7; clone_size: .; j_call: TRBJ2-1; cdr3_aa: ASSLLPRPGRDEQF
v_call: TRBV3-1/TRBV3-2; clone_size: .; j_call: TRBJ2-3; cdr3_aa: ASSSVADTQY
v_call: TRBV5-1; clone_size: .; j_call: TRBJ2-5; cdr3_aa: ASSSRGGETQY
v_call: TRBV10-3; clone_size: once; j_call: TRBJ2-1; cdr3_aa: AISDLAGGGNEQF
v_call: TRBV7-9; clone_size: .; j_call: TRBJ2-7; cdr3_aa: ASSSRGSYEQY
v_call: TRBV5-1; clone_size: .; j_call: TRBJ2-1; cdr3_aa: ASSGSGNEQF
v_call: TRBV30; clone_size: medium-sized; j_call: TRBJ1-1; cdr3_aa: AWSVESEAF